The entry below describes one T cell receptor beta chain. These data are taken from a study of blood T cell repertoires in COVID-19. Across 20 to 25 US areas, participants ranged in age from about 18 to 100 years. Participant-given clinical history determined each cohort assignment. Recovered status in Cohort 3 required two negative PCRs, clearance, or symptom resolution. Authors' methods: The authors estimated nucleated cell counts from reference gene primer amplification. Data came from immunoSEQ multiplex PCR; TCRdb stores just in-frame clones and leaves some out. V and J calls and clone size are those listed in that table; D and trimming were worked out from the DNA. The sample has a few hundred thousand clones; about 88% are singletons. Germline CDR1 reads GTSNPN; CDR2 reads SVGIG (reference sequence). The CDR3 has 15 residues. V was clipped by 7 bases and J by 1 base; unmatched bases: 9.

The V gene is TRBV30, the J gene TRBJ2-2; 7 nucleotides match TRBD2. The sequenced sample consisted of PBMCs or T cells enriched from blood (not recorded which). The TCR originated in a woman aged 50 to 65 who had recovered from COVID-19. The CDR3: CASRWTRVNTGELFF. In DNA, the CDR3 is TGTGCCTCAAGATGGACTAGGGTGAACACCGGGGAGCTGTTTTTT.